This paragraph reports one T cell receptor beta chain. Its target is not known. The data belong to a study of shared clonotypes between healthy human individuals. Study-level results: On the whole, naive subsets had larger estimated richness than memory subsets had. The generation probabilities recorded for non-shared clonotypes fell below those of clonotypes shared by all four donors.

CD8 memory comprised CD45RO+ plus CCR7-negative CD45RA+ TemRA cells. The CDR3 totals 13 residues. The V gene's germline CDR1 is SGHRS and CDR2 YFSETQ. Deletions cut 0 bases from V and 3 bases from J, with 6 bases between. An approximately 220 ng quantity of DNA, some 30,000 T cell genomes, went into the sorted-subset replicate PCRs. Measured with immunoSEQ multiplex PCR; TCRdb has only the in-frame clones, and not every one. The data hold roughly 300,000 clones, with more than 75% observed a single time. This TCR was sampled from a young man in good health. The chain uses TRBV5-1 and TRBJ1-2; tentatively, D is TRBD1 (5 bases). The source material was memory CD8+ T cells sorted from blood. Subset denoted: CD45RO+ cells pooled with CCR7-negative TemRA cells. The CDR3 protein is CASSLAGHYGYTF. Here the CDR3 DNA reads TGCGCCAGCAGCTTGGCAGGGCACTATGGCTACACCTTC.